The 15 T cell receptor beta chains below were found in one sample sequenced in a study of low-dose radiotherapy and immunotherapy resistance in tumors. Noted time point: before trial treatment. Alpha- and beta-chain coverage of first-strand cDNA came from TRAV- and TRBV-specific primers. TCRs were put through approximately 20 PCR cycles of amplification with Phusion. A constant-region primer and the V-primer adapter served as the primer pair. From the reads, TCRdb called clonotypes with MiXCR, one entry per CDR3 protein. The table lists 80,000 to 90,000 distinct CDR3 sequences, about a sixth of them singletons, with roughly 2.8% in the top ten. The sequencing used PBMCs, collected before treatment. The receptors originated from a male donor with prostate cancer.

In this sample, this clonotype turned up many times. The J gene is TRBJ1-6, the V gene TRBV14; 8 bases agree with TRBD1. CDR1 is SGHDN and CDR2 is FVKESK in the germline V gene. This CDR3 comprises 15 residues. The junction had 6 bases not matched to a gene; V was cut back by 5 bases and J by 6 bases. In DNA, the CDR3 is TGTGCCAGCAGCTCAAAAACAGGGGGTAATTCACCCCTCCACTTT. Translation gives CASSSKTGGNSPLHF.

This clonotype was seen ten or more times. The rearrangement links TRBV5-4 to TRBJ2-5; D ambiguous. V lost 4 bases and J lost 2, with 9 bases in between. The CDR3 sequence is 13 residues long. Germline lookup yields CDR1 SGHNT and CDR2 YYREEE (reference sequence). This CDR3 is CASSQGIQETQYF. CDR3 nucleotide sequence: TGTGCCAGCAGCCAAGGGATACAAGAGACCCAGTACTTC. Complete variable domain (other parts from reference TRBV5-4 and TRBJ2-5): ETGVTQSPTHLIKTRGQQVTLRCSSQSGHNTVSWYQQALGQGPQFIFQYYREEENGRGNFPPRFSGLQFPNYSSELNVNALELDDSALYLCASSQGIQETQYFGPGTRLLVL.

This clonotype was recorded only once. A read error is likely here: a far larger clone is one base away. The chain links TRBV6-8 to TRBJ2-3; 10 bases fit TRBD1. The germline V gene has CDR1 MNHGY and CDR2 SAAAGT. CDR3 length: 16 amino acids. CDR3 in DNA: TGTGCCAGCAGTTACTCGACAGGGGGCTCCTACAATGAGCGGTTCTTC. This sequence encodes CASSYSTGGSYNERFF.

At least ten counts were recorded for this clonotype. The V call is TRBV4-1, the J call TRBJ2-3, with TRBD2 as a possible D gene (5 bases). Germline-derived CDR1 and CDR2 are MGHRA and YSYEKL. The V end was cut by 0 bases, the J end by 5 bases, with 9 bases between. This CDR3 spans 14 amino acids. The CDR3 protein is CASSQDGRGDTQYF. The DNA of the CDR3 is TGCGCCAGCAGCCAAGATGGCCGGGGAGATACGCAGTATTTT.

This clonotype was recorded at least ten times. V usage is TRBV3-1 and J usage is TRBJ1-1, with unresolved D. The germline V gene has CDR1 LGHDT and CDR2 YNNKEL (reference sequence). The CDR3 runs to 13 residues. V lost 3 bases to trimming and J lost 3 bases, with 8 bases between them. CDR3 bases: TGTGCCAGCAGCCATGGGAGGGACACTGAAGCTTTCTTT. It specifies CASSHGRDTEAFF.

In this sample, this clonotype turned up many times. V usage is TRBV9 and J usage is TRBJ2-1, with 10 positions matching TRBD1. The trim removed 4 bases at V and 6 bases at J, leaving 16 bases unmatched. The V gene's germline CDR1 is SGDLS and CDR2 YYNGEE. The CDR3 sequence is 18 residues long. For the CDR3, the DNA is TGTGCCAGCAGCCCTCATCCTGGGGGACAGGGGAGAACCAATGAGCAGTTCTTC. It yields the protein CASSPHPGGQGRTNEQFF.

Comment on this clonotype: It is unclear where the CDR3 begins or ends on the DNA, so no DNA is shown, and the CDR3 is as TCRdb lists it. This chain connects TRBV7-9 to TRBJ2-2; TRBD1, as called in the table, went unchecked against the DNA. The V gene's germline CDR1 is SEHNR and CDR2 FQNEAQ (reference sequence). The CDR3 length equals 17 residues, ends included. The CDR3 sequence is CASSPVVQAATGELFFF.

Ten or more counts support this clonotype. V gene TRBV19 combines with J gene TRBJ1-5; D is unresolved. Germline V gene sequence: CDR1 LNHDA, CDR2 SQIVND (reference sequence). This CDR3 is 16 amino acids long. Deletions cut 6 bases from V and 0 bases from J, with 15 bases between. The CDR3 loop reads CASSLSGPNSNQPQHF. The DNA for the CDR3 is TGTGCCAGTAGCCTCAGCGGACCAAATAGCAATCAGCCCCAGCATTTT.

This clonotype was seen ten or more times. The rearrangement uses TRBV30 and TRBJ2-5; TRBD1 matches 8 bases. CDR3 length: 13 amino acids. Trimming removed 4 bases from V and 5 bases from J; junction bases left unmatched: 6. Germline V gene data show CDR1 as GTSNPN and CDR2 as SVGIG (reference sequence). The CDR3: CAWTLAGGETQYF. The DNA of the CDR3 is TGTGCCTGGACGTTGGCAGGGGGCGAGACCCAGTACTTC.

This clonotype was found many times. The chain employs TRBV20-1 and TRBJ2-3; TRBD1 is a possible D gene (5 bases). CDR1 and CDR2 from the germline V gene are DFQATT and SNEGSKA (reference sequence). The V end lost 5 bases, the J end lost 0 bases, and 15 bases lay between the germline ends. The CDR3 totals 15 residues. This chain's CDR3 is CSARSDSSSTDTQYF. DNA of the CDR3: TGCAGTGCTCGAAGCGACAGTTCTAGCACAGATACGCAGTATTTT.

This clonotype was observed many times. J is TRBJ1-1 and V is TRBV11-1; D ambiguous. The CDR3 covers 13 residues. From germline, CDR1 is SGHAT and CDR2 FQDESV (reference sequence). The germline V and J ends were trimmed by 5 bases and 1 base, with 8 bases remaining between them. CDR3 DNA sequence: TGTGCCAGCAGCGGAGCGCGGAACACTGAAGCTTTCTTT. Residues: CASSGARNTEAFF.

This clonotype has ten or more counts. The rearrangement uses TRBV19 and TRBJ2-2; either TRBD1 or TRBD2 may supply D (5 bases each). Germline CDR1 reads LNHDA; CDR2 reads SQIVND (reference sequence). The CDR3 runs 15 residues. V lost 8 bases to trimming and J lost 4 bases, with 17 bases between them. The CDR3 sequence: CASRPGPPRTGELFF. Written as DNA, the CDR3 is TGTGCCAGTCGCCCGGGACCGCCCCGCACCGGGGAGCTGTTTTTT.

Note on this clonotype: It is likely a read error: a sequence one base away is far more abundant. The V call is TRBV6-5, the J call TRBJ2-7; D uncertain. The CDR3 runs to 11 residues. The V end was cut by 4 bases, the J end by 9 bases, with 10 bases between. The V gene's germline CDR1 is MNHEY and CDR2 SVGAGI. The CDR3 DNA reads TGTGCCAGCAGTTCATATCTCGGGCAGTACTTC. Its translation is CASSSYLGQYF.

This clonotype was counted many times. The chain is built from TRBV5-4 and TRBJ1-6; no definite D call. V shed 1 base and J shed 9 bases, with 5 bases lying between them. This CDR3 is built from 12 residues. Germline values: CDR1 SGHNT, CDR2 YYREEE (reference sequence). CDR3 nucleotide sequence: TGTGCCAGCAGCTTGCCCCTTTCACCCCTCCACTTT. Its protein product is CASSLPLSPLHF.

This clonotype was counted many times. J is TRBJ2-7 and V is TRBV20-1; 9 nucleotides line up with TRBD1. The CDR3 has 13 residues. The V gene end was trimmed by 6 bases and the J gene end by 4 bases; junction bases not matched to a gene: 7. Per germline, CDR1 DFQATT and CDR2 SNEGSKA (reference sequence). The CDR3 nucleotides read TGCAGTGCCTGTCGGGACAGGGATTACGAGCAGTACTTC. Translating gives CSACRDRDYEQYF.